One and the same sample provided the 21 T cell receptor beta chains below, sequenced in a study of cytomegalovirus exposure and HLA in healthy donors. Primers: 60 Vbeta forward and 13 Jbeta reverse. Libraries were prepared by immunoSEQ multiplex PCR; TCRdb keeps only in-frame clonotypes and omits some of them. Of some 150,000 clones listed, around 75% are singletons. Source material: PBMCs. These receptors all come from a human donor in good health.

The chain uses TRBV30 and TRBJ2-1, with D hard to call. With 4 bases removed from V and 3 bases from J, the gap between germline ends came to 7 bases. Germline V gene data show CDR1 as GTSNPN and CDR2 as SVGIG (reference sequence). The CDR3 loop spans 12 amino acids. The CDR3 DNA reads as TGTGCCTGGACTCAGAACTACAATGAGCAGTTCTTC. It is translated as CAWTQNYNEQFF.

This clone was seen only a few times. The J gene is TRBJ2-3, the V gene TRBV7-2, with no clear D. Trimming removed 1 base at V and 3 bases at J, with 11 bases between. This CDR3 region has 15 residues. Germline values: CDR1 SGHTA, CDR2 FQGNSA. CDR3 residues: CASSLVIKPTDTQYF. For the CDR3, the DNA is TGTGCCAGCAGCTTAGTCATTAAGCCGACAGATACGCAGTATTTT. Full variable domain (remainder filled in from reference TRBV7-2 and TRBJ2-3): GAGVSQSPSNKVTEKGKDVELRCDPISGHTALYWYRQSLGQGLEFLIYFQGNSAPDKSGLPSDRFSAERTGGSVSTLTIQRTQQEDSAVYLCASSLVIKPTDTQYFGPGTRLTVL.

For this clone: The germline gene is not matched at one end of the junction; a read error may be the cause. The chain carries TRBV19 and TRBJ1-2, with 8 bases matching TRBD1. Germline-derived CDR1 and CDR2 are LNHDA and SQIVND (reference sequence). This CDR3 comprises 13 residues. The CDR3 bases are TGTGCCAGTAGCCCGGACAGGGAAAATGGCTACCCCTTC. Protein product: CASSPDRENGYPF.

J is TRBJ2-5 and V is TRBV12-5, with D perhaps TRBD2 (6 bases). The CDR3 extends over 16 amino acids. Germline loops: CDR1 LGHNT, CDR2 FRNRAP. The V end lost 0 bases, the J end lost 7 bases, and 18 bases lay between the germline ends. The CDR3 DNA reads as TGTGCTAGTGGTTTGGTACTCGGCAGGGAGGTTGGGACCCAGTACTTC. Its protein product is CASGLVLGREVGTQYF.

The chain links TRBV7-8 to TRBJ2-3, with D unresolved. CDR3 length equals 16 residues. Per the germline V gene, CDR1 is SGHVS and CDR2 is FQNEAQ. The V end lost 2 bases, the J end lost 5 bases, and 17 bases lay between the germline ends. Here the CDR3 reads CASSLNIAFRGDTQYF. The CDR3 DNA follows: TGTGCCAGCAGCTTAAATATTGCGTTTCGAGGAGATACGCAGTATTTT.

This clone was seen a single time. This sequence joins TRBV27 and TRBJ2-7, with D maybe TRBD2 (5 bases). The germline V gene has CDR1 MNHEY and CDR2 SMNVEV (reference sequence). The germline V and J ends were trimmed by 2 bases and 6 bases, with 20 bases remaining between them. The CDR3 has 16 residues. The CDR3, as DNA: TGTGCCAGCAGTTTAACCGGACCGGCGGGCAGTGTCGAGCAGTACTTC. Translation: CASSLTGPAGSVEQYF.

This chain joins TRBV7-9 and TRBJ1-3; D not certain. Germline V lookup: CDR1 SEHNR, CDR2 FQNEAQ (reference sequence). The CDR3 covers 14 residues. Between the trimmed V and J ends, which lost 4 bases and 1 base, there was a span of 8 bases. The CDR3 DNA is TGTGCCAGCAGCTCATTCATTTCTGGAAACACCATATATTTT. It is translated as CASSSFISGNTIYF.

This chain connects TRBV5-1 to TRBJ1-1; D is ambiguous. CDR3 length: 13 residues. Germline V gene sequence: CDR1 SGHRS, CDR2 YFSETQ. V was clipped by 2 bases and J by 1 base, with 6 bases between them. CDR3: CASSFAGNTEAFF. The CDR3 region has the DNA TGCGCCAGCAGCTTCGCGGGGAACACTGAAGCTTTCTTT.

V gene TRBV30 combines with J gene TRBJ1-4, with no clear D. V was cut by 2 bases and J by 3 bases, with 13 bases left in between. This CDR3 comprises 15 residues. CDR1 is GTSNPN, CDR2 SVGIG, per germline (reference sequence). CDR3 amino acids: CAWSYGSRSNEKLFF. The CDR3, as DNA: TGTGCCTGGAGTTACGGGTCGAGGTCTAATGAAAAACTGTTTTTT.

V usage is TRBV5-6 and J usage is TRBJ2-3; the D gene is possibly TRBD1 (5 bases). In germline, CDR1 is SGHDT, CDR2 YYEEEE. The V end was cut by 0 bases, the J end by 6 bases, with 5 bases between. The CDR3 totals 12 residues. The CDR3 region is CASSLGGDTQYF. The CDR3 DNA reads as TGTGCCAGCAGCTTGGGGGGCGATACGCAGTATTTT.

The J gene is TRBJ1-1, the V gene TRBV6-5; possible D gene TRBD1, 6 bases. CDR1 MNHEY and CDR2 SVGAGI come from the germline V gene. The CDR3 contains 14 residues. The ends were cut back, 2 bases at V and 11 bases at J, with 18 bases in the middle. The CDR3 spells CASSYGQGLVGAFF. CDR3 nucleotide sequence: TGTGCCAGCAGTTACGGGCAGGGGCTAGTGGGGGCTTTCTTT.

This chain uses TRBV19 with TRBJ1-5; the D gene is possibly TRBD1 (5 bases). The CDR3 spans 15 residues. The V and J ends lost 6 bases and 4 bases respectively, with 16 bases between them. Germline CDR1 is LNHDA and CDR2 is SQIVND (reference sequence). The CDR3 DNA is TGTGCCAGTAGGGTGGGGCCTCGGTTGAATCAGCCCCAGCATTTT. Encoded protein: CASRVGPRLNQPQHF.

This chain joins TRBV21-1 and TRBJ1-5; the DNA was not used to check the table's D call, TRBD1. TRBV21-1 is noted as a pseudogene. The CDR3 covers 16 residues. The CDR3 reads CASSKGDDSFNQPQHF. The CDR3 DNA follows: TGTGCCAGCAGCAAAGGAGATGACAGCTTCAATCAGCCCCAGCATTTT.

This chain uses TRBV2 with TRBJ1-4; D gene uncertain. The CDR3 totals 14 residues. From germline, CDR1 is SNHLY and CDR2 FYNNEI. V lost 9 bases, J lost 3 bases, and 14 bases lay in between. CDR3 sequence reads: CARRGLSANEKLFF. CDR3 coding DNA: TGTGCCAGGAGAGGGCTTTCGGCTAATGAAAAACTGTTTTTT. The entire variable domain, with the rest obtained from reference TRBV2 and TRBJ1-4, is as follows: EPEVTQTPSHQVTQMGQEVILRCVPISNHLYFYWYRQILGQKVEFLVSFYNNEISEKSEIFDDQFSVERPDGSNFTLKIRSTKLEDSAMYFCARRGLSANEKLFFGSGTQLSVL.

The chain's CDR3 is CASVQGALSEAFF. CDR3 nucleotides: TGTGCCAGCGTACAGGGGGCTTTGTCTGAAGCTTTCTTT. The chain uses TRBV2 and TRBJ1-1, with 9 positions matching TRBD1. The trim removed 8 bases at V and 6 bases at J, leaving 7 bases unmatched. The CDR3 runs 13 residues. CDR1 is SNHLY and CDR2 is FYNNEI in the germline V gene.

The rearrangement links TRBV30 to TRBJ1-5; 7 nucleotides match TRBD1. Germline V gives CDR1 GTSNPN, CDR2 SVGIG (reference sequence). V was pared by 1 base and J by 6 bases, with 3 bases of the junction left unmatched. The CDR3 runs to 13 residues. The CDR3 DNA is TGTGCCTGGAGTGGACAGGGAAGTCAGCCCCAGCATTTT. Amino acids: CAWSGQGSQPQHF.

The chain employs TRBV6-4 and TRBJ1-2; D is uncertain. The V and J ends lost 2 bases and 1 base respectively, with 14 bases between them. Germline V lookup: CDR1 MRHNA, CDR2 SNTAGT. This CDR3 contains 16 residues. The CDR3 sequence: CASSDGSGVGNYGYTF. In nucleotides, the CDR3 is TGTGCCAGCAGTGACGGGTCAGGTGTGGGTAACTATGGCTACACCTTC.

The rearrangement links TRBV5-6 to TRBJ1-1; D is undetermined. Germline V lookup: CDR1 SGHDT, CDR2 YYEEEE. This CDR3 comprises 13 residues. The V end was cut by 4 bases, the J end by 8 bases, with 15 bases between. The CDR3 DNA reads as TGTGCCAGCAGCGAAGAGGAGGGTCGAGAAGCTTTCTTT. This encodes CASSEEEGREAFF.

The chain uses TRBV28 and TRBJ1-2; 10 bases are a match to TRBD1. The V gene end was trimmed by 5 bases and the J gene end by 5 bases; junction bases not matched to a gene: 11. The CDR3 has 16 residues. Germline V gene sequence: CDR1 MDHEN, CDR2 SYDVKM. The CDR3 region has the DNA TGTGCCAGCAGTGTACCGGGACAGGGGATTACATATGGCTACACCTTC. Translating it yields CASSVPGQGITYGYTF.

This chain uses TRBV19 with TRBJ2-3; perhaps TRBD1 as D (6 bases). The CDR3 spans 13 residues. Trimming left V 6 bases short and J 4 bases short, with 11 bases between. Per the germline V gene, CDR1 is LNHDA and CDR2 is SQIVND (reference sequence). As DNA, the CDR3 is TGTGCCAGTAGCCTAACAGGGTCAGATACGCAGTATTTT. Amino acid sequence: CASSLTGSDTQYF. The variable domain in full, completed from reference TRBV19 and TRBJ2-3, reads DGGITQSPKYLFRKEGQNVTLSCEQNLNHDAMYWYRQDPGQGLRLIYYSQIVNDFQKGDIAEGYSVSREKKESFPLTVTSAQKNPTAFYLCASSLTGSDTQYFGPGTRLTVL.

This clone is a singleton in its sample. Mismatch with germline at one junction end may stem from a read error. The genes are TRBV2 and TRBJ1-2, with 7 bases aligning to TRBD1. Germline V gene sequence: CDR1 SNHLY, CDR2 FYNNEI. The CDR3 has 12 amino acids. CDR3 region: CASKGQLYGYPF. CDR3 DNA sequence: TGTGCCAGCAAGGGACAGCTCTATGGCTACCCCTTC.